This is a list of T cell receptor beta chains from one sample in a study of T cell repertoires in cytomegalovirus infection. Each CDR3 protein is one row after TCRdb ran MiXCR on the reads. Among about 490,000 distinct CDR3 sequences listed, approximately 26% were seen once. Material: PBMCs. The source is a human donor in good health (CMV status not recorded). Some clones in this sample may be carry-over from other donors' samples. Both conserved end residues are trimmed from each CDR3.

TRBJ2-3,TRBV15,ATSRPLVEGGAQY
TRBJ1-1,TRBV19,ASSRQGAGTEAF
TRBJ2-7,TRBV10-3,AISVMDRSPSYEQY
TRBJ2-4,TRBV7-8,ASSPGQVLAKNIQY
TRBJ2-3,TRBV29-1,SVYRGGTDTQY
TRBJ2-1,TRBV5-6,ASSLGLVDQF
TRBJ2-3,TRBV6-4,ASSEAGATDTQY
TRBJ2-7,TRBV4-1,ASSQTSGYIHEQY
TRBJ2-3,TRBV4-1,ASSLQWEPDTQY
TRBJ1-6,TRBV12-3/TRBV12-4,ASTRWNDNSPLH
TRBJ2-3,TRBV24-1,ATSDPSAGAGLAGGFTDTQY
TRBJ2-3,TRBV7-2,ASSFRTGLNTDTQY
TRBJ1-2,TRBV19,ASSIGGFDYGYT
TRBJ1-5,TRBV12-3/TRBV12-4,ASSGQGWHQPQH
TRBJ2-7,TRBV7-9,ASSPRGRLSSYEQY
TRBJ2-1,TRBV19,ASILTTSGRAPRNEQF
TRBJ2-1,TRBV7-2,ASSLASKRANEQF
TRBJ1-2,TRBV9,ASSVSPEVGYT
TRBJ2-2,TRBV7-6,ASSSRTSGELF
TRBJ1-2,TRBV29-1,SGGTGEGYGYT
TRBJ2-3,TRBV7-8,ASSVSSGSPTDTQY
TRBJ1-2,TRBV4-3,ASSRLLDGTNYGYT
TRBJ2-5,TRBV7-2,ASSLRSVAGGWGETQY
TRBJ1-3,TRBV5-5,ASSRKGTGNTIY
TRBJ2-3,TRBV7-2,ASSLQAGTGGTDTQY
TRBJ2-5,TRBV7-6,ASSLVAGERQETQY
TRBJ2-1,TRBV30,ARARVGGPQDNEQF
TRBJ1-5,TRBV19,ASSTAGGNQPQH
TRBJ2-1,TRBV7-9,ASSPLAGGPPF
TRBJ2-1,TRBV7-2,ASSPAVLPAGEQF
TRBJ2-7,TRBV29-1,SVESPPYEQY